Reported below is one T cell receptor (beta chain). This CDR3 has 16 amino acids. Trimming removed 3 bases from V and 8 bases from J, with 19 bases in between. The germline V gene has CDR1 LGHNT and CDR2 FRNRAP. The data originate from a study of blood T cells in healthy people across ages. Then a second PCR, running roughly 7 to 11 cycles, was carried out with a sample-barcoded 5' primer and a J-beta primer mix. TCRdb reprocessed the 5' RACE reads via MiXCR and lists one record per CDR3 protein. The repertoire includes approximately 2,000,000 distinct CDR3 sequences, roughly 43% of them detected once, and under 25% sits in the top ten.

The sequenced sample consisted of blood. V gene TRBV12-5 combines with J gene TRBJ1-4; tentatively, D is TRBD1 (5 bases). The receptor's source is a human donor in good health. CDR3 loop: CASGFTVKRGKEKLFF. The CDR3 region has the DNA TGTGCTAGTGGTTTCACCGTTAAAAGGGGCAAGGAAAAACTGTTTTTT.